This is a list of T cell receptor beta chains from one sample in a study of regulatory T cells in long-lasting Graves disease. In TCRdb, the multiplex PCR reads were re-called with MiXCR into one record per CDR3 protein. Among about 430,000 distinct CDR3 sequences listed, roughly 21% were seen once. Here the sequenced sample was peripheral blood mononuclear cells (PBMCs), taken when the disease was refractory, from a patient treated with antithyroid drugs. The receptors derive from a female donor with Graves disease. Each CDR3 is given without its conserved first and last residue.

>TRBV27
ASGFSLAGDGEQY
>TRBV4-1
ASSQEGLANEKLF
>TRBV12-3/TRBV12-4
ASSPGGQGWQETQY
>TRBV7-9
ASSLSGRGQDYEQY
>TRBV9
ASSVPIPYEQY
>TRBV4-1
ASSQGLLANTQY
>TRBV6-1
ASSRGGTGAFYEQY
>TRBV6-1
ASSEAGGHSYEQY
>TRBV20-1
SARGGTGAISSYEQY
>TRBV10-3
AISTPGVGNEQF
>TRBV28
ASSLTDYGYT
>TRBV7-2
ASSLSVGSTGELF
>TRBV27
ASIPGQGGEQY
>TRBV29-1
SVGDGMYEQY
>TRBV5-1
ASSLAGGGTYEQY
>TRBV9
ASSVISGSGETQY
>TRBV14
ASSQAQSYGYT
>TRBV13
ASSRTGWGNTEAF
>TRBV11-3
ASSPGGGADTQY
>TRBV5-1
ASSLSPGRETQY
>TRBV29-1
SALRQGDLNSNQPQH
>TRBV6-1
ASSSLGSLYEQY
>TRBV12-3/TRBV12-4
ASSFLPPGQGLSGANVLT
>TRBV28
ASSSLRVLRESSDTQY
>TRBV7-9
ASSPRAQGPEAF
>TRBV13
ASSLDTSGNTIY
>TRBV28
ASSFGGALFNQPQH
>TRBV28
ASSHRGEETQY
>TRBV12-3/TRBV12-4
ASSLAGGTGQPQH
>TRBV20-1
SAGTSGSHEQY
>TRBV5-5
ASSNGQGHYRYT
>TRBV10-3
AIMSVWGRTGELF
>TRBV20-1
SARASFGGDTEAF